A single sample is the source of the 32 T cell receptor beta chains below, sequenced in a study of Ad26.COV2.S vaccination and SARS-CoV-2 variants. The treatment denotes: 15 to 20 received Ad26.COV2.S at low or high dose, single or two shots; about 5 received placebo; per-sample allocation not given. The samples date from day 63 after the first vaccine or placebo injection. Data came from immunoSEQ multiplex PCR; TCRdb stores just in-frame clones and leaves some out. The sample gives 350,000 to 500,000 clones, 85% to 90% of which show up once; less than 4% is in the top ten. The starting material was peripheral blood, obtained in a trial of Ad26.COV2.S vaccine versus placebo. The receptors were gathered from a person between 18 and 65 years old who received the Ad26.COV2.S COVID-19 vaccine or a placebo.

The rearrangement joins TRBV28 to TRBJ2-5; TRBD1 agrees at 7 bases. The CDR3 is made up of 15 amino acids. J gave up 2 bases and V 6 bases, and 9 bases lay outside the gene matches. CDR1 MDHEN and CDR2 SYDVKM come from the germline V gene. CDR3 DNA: TGTGCCAGCAGCCGTGACAGGGAAATACAAGAGACCCAGTACTTC. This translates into CASSRDREIQETQYF.

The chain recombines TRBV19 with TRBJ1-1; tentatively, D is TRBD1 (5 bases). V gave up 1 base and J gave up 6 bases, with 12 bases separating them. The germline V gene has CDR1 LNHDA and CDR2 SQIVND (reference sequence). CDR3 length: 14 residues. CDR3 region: CASSIGQGWPEAFF. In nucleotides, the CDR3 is TGTGCCAGTAGTATAGGGCAGGGTTGGCCTGAAGCTTTCTTT. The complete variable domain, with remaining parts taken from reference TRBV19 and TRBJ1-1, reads DGGITQSPKYLFRKEGQNVTLSCEQNLNHDAMYWYRQDPGQGLRLIYYSQIVNDFQKGDIAEGYSVSREKKESFPLTVTSAQKNPTAFYLCASSIGQGWPEAFFGQGTRLTVV.

The CDR3 nucleotides are TGTGCCATCAGAGGACAGGAGCCCGGGGAGCTGTTTTTT. The encoded protein is CAIRGQEPGELFF. The rearrangement uses TRBV10-3 and TRBJ2-2; 7 nucleotides line up with TRBD1. The V gene's germline CDR1 is ENHRY and CDR2 SYGVKD. After removal of 6 bases from V and 6 bases from J, the junction contained 4 bases not matched to a gene. The CDR3 has 13 residues.

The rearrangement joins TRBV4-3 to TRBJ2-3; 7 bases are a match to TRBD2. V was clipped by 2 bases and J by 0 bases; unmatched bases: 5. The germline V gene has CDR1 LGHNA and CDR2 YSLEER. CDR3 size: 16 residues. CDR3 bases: TGCGCCAGCAGCCAAAAGAGCGGGGCGAGCACAGATACGCAGTATTTT. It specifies CASSQKSGASTDTQYF.

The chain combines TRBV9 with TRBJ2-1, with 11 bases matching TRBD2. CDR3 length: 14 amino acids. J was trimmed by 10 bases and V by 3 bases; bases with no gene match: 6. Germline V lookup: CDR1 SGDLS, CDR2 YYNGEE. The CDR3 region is CASSATSGGLEQFF. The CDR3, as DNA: TGTGCCAGCAGCGCCACTAGCGGGGGCTTGGAGCAGTTCTTC. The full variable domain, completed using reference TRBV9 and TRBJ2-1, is DSGVTQTPKHLITATGQRVTLRCSPRSGDLSVYWYQQSLDQGLQFLIQYYNGEERAKGNILERFSAQQFPDLHSELNLSSLELGDSALYFCASSATSGGLEQFFGPGTRLTVL.

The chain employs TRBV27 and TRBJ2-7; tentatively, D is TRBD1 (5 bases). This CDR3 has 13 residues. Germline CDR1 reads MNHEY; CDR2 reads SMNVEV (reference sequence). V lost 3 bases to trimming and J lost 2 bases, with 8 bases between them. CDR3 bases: TGTGCCAGCAGTTTTAGGGGCCCCTACGAGCAGTACTTC. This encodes CASSFRGPYEQYF.

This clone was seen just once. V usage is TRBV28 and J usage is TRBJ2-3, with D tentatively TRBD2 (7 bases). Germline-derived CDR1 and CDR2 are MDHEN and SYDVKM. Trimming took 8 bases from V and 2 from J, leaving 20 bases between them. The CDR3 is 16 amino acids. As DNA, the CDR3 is TGTGCCAGCGCCCGGGGGGCAGGGATGCTCACAGATACGCAGTATTTT. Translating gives CASARGAGMLTDTQYF.

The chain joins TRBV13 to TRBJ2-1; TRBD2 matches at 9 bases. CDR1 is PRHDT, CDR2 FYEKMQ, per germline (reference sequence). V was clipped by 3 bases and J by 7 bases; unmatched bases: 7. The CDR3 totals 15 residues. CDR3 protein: CASSFQAGGPNEQFF. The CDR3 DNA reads TGTGCCAGCAGCTTCCAGGCGGGGGGGCCGAATGAGCAGTTCTTC.

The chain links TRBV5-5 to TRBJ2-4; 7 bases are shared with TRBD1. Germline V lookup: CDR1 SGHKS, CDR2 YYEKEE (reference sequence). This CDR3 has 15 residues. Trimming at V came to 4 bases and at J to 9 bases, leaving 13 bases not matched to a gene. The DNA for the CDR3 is TGTGCCAGCAGCGGAACGGGACAGTCGGGGAGCATTCAGTACTTC. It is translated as CASSGTGQSGSIQYF.

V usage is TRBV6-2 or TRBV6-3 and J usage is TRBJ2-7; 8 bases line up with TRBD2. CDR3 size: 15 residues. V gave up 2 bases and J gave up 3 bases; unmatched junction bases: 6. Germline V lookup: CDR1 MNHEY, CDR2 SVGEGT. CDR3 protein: CASSYGPGGVYEQYF. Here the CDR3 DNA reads TGTGCCAGCAGTTACGGTCCCGGGGGGGTCTACGAGCAGTACTTC.

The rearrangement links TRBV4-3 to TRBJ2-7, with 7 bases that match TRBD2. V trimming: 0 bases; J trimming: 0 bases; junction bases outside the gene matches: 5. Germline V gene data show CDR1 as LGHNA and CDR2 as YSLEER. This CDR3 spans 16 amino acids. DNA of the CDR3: TGCGCCAGCAGCCAAGAGCCAGCGGGGAGCTCCTACGAGCAGTACTTC. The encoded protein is CASSQEPAGSSYEQYF.

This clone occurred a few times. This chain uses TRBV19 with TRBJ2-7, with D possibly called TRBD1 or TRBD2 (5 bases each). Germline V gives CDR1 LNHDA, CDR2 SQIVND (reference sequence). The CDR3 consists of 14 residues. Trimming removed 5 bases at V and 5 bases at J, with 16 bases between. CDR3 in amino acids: CASSVGREADEQYF. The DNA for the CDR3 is TGTGCCAGTAGTGTGGGACGGGAAGCGGACGAGCAGTACTTC. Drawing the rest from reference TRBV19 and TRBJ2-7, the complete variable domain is DGGITQSPKYLFRKEGQNVTLSCEQNLNHDAMYWYRQDPGQGLRLIYYSQIVNDFQKGDIAEGYSVSREKKESFPLTVTSAQKNPTAFYLCASSVGREADEQYFGPGTRLTVT.

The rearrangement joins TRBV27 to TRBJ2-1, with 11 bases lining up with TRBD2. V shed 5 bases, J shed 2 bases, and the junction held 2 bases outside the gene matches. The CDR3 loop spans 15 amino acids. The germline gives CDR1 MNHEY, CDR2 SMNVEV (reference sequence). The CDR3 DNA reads TGTGCCAGCAGTCAGGGACTAGCGGCCTACAATGAGCAGTTCTTC. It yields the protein CASSQGLAAYNEQFF.

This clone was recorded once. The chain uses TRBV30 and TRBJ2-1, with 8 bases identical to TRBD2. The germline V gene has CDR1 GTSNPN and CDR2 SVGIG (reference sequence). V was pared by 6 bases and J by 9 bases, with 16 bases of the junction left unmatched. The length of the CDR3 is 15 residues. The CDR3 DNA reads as TGTGCCTGTTACCCACGGGGGGGCCTTTTCCGTGAGCAGTTCTTC. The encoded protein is CACYPRGGLFREQFF.

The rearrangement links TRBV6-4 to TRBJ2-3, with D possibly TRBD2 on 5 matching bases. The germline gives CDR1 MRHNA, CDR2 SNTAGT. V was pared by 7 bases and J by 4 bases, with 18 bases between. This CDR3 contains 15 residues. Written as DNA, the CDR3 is TGTGCCAGCAAAGTCGGGGTAGGTCCGGCAGATACGCAGTATTTT. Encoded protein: CASKVGVGPADTQYF.

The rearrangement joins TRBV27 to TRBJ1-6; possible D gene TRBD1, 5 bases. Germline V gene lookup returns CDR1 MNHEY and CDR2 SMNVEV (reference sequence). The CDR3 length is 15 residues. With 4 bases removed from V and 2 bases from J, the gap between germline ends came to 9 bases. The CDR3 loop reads CASSSRVAYNSPLHF. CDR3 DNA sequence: TGTGCCAGCAGTTCCAGGGTGGCCTATAATTCACCCCTCCACTTT.

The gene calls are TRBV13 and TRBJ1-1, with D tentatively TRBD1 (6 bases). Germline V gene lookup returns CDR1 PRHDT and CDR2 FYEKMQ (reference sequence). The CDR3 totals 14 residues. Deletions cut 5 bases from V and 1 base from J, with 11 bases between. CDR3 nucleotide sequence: TGTGCCAGCAGCAGAAGGACAGAGAACACTGAAGCTTTCTTT. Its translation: CASSRRTENTEAFF.

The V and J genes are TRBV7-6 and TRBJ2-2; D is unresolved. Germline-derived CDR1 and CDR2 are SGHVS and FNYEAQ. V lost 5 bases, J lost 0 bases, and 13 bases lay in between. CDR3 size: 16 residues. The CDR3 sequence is CASSDTQDPNTGELFF. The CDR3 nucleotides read TGTGCCAGCAGCGATACTCAGGACCCGAACACCGGGGAGCTGTTTTTT.

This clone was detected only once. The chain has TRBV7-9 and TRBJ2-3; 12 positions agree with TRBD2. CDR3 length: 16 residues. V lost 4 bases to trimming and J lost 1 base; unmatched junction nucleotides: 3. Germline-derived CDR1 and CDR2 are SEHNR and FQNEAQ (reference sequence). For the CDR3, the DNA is TGTGCCAGCAGCTCCTGGACTAGCGGGGGCACAGATACGCAGTATTTT. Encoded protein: CASSSWTSGGTDTQYF.

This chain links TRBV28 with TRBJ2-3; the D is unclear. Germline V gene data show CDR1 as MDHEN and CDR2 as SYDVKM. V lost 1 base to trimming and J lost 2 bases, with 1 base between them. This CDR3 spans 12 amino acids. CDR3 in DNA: TGTGCCAGCAGTTTATTCACAGATACGCAGTATTTT. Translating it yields CASSLFTDTQYF.

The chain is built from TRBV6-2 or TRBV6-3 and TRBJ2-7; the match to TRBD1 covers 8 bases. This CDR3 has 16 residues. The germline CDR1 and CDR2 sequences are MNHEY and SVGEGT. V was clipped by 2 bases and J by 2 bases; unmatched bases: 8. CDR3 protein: CASSYPDRGGPYEQYF. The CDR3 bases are TGTGCCAGCAGTTACCCTGACAGGGGCGGACCCTACGAGCAGTACTTC.

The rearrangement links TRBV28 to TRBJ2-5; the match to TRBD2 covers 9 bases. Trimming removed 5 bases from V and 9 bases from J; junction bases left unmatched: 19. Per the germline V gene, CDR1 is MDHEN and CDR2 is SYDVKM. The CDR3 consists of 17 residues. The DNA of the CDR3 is TGTGCCAGCAGTCCCCAACTGGCTAGCGGGGCTACTGGTGCCCAGTACTTC. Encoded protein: CASSPQLASGATGAQYF.

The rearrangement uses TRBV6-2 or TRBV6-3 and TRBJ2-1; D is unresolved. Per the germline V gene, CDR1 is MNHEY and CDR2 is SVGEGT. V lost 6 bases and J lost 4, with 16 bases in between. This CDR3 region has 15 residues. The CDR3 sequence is CASSPRQYLYNEQFF. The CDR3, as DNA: TGTGCCAGCAGCCCTCGCCAGTACCTTTACAATGAGCAGTTCTTC.

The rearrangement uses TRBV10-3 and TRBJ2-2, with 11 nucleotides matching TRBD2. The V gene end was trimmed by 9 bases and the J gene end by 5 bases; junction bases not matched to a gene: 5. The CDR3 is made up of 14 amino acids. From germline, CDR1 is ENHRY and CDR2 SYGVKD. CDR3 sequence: CAITSGGGTGELFF. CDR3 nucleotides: TGTGCCATAACTAGCGGGGGAGGTACCGGGGAGCTGTTTTTT.

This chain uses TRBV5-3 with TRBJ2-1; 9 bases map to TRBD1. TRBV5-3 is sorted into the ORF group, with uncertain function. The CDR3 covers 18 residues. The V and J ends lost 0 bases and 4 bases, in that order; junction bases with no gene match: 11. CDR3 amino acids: CARSLAPRTGDLYNEQFF. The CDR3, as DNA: TGTGCCAGAAGCTTGGCGCCACGGACAGGGGATTTATACAATGAGCAGTTCTTC.

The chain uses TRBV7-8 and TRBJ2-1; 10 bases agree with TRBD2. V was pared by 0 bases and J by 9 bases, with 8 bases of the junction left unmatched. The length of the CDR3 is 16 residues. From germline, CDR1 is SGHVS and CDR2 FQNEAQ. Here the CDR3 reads CASSLAISGGVGEQFF. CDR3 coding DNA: TGTGCCAGCAGCTTAGCGATAAGCGGGGGGGTTGGTGAGCAGTTCTTC.

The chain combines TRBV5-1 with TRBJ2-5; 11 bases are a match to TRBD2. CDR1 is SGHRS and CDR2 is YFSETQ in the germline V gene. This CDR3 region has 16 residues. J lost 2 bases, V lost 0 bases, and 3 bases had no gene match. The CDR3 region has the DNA TGCGCCAGCAGCTTGGAGGCTAGCGGGGGGCAAGAGACCCAGTACTTC. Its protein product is CASSLEASGGQETQYF.

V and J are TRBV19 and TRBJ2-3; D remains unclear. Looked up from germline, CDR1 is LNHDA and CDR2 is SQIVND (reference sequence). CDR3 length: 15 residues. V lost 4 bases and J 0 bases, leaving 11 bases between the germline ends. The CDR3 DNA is TGTGCCAGTAGTAATGGGCAGGCCAGCACAGATACGCAGTATTTT. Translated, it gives CASSNGQASTDTQYF.

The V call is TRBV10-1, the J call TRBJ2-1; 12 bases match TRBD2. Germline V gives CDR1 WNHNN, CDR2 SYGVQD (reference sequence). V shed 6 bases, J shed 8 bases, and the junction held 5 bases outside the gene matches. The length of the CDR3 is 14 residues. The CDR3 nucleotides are TGCGCCAGCAGCCTAGCGGGGGGGCGAGATGAGCAGTTCTTC. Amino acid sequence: CASSLAGGRDEQFF.

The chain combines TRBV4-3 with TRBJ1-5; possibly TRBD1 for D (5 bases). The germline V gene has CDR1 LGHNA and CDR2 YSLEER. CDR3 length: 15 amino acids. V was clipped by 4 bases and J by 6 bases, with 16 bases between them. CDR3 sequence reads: CASSRSGTAGQPQHF. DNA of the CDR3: TGCGCCAGCAGCCGCTCAGGGACCGCCGGTCAGCCCCAGCATTTT.

The CDR3, as DNA: TGTGCCAGCAGCTTGTGGTATAAACACAATGAGCAGTTCTTC. Translated: CASSLWYKHNEQFF. The genes are TRBV7-6 and TRBJ2-1; no firm D call. V dropped 3 bases and J dropped 5 bases, with 11 bases sitting between them. The CDR3 consists of 14 residues. Germline V CDR1 and CDR2: SGHVS, FNYEAQ.

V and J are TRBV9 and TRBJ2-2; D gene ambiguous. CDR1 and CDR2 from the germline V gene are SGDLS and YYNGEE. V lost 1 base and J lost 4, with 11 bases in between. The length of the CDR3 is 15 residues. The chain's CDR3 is CASSVLTETTGELFF. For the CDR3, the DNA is TGTGCCAGCAGCGTATTAACAGAGACCACCGGGGAGCTGTTTTTT.